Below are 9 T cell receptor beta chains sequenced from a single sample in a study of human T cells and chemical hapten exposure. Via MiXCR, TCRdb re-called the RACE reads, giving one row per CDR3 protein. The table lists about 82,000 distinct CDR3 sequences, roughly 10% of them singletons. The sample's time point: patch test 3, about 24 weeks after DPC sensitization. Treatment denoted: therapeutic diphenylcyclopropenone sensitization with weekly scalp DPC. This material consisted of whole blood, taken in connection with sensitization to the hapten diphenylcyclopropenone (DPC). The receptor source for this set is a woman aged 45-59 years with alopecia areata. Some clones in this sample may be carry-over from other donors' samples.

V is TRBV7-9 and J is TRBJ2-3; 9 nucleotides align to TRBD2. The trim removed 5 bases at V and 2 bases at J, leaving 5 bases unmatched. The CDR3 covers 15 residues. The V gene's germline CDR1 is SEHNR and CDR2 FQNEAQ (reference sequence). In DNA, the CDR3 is TGTGCCAGCAGCCCCCCTAGCGGGAACACAGATACGCAGTATTTT. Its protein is CASSPPSGNTDTQYF.

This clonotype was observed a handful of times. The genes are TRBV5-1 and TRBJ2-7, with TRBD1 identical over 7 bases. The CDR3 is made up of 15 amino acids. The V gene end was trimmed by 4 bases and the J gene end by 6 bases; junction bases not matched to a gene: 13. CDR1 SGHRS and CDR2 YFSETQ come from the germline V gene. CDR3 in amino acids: CASSATGQSGGEQYF. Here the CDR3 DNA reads TGCGCCAGCAGCGCCACGGGACAGTCTGGGGGCGAGCAGTACTTC.

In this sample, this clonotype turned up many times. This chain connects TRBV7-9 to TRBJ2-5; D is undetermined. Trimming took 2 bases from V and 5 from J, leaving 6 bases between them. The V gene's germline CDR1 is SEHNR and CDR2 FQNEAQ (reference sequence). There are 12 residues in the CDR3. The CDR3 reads CASSLSLETQYF. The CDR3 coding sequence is TGTGCCAGCAGCTTAAGTCTGGAGACCCAGTACTTC.

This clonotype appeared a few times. CDR3 residues: CASSSALAGGWYNEQFF. The DNA for the CDR3 is TGTGCCAGCAGTAGTGCACTAGCGGGAGGTTGGTACAATGAGCAGTTCTTC. V gene TRBV12-3 or TRBV12-4 combines with J gene TRBJ2-1, with 12 bases fitting TRBD2. V was clipped by 5 bases and J by 4 bases; unmatched bases: 9. CDR3 length: 17 amino acids.

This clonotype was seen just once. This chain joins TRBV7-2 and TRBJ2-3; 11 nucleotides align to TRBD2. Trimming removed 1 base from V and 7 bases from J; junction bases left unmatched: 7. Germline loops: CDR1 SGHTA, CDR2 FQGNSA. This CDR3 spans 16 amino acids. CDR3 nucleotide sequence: TGTGCCAGCAGCTTAGGTGTGACTAGCGGGACCTATACGCAGTATTTT. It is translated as CASSLGVTSGTYTQYF.

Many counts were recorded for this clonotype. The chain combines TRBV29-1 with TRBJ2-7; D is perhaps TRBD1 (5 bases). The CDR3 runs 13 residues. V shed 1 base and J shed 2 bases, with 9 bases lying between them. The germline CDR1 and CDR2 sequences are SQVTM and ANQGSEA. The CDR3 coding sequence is TGCAGCGTTGAAGGGGTCAGGGCCTACGAGCAGTACTTC. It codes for CSVEGVRAYEQYF.

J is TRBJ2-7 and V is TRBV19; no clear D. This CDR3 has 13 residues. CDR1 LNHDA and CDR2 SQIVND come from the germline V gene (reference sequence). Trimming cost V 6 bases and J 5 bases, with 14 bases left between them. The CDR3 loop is CASRSPTDDEQYF. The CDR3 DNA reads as TGTGCCAGTAGAAGTCCCACGGATGACGAGCAGTACTTC.

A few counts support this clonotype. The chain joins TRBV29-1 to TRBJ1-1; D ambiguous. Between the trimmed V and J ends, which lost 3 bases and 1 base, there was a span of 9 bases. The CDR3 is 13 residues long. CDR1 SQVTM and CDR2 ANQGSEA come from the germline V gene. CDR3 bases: TGCAGCGTTGATTCGTGGCCGAACACTGAAGCTTTCTTT. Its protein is CSVDSWPNTEAFF.

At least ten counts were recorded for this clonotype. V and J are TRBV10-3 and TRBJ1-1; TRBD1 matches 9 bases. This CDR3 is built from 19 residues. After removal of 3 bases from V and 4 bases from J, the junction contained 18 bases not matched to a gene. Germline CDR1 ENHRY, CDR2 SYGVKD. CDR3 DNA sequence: TGTGCCATCAGTGATAGGGGAGGACAGGGGAGAGAAGTTACCACTGAAGCTTTCTTT. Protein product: CAISDRGGQGREVTTEAFF.